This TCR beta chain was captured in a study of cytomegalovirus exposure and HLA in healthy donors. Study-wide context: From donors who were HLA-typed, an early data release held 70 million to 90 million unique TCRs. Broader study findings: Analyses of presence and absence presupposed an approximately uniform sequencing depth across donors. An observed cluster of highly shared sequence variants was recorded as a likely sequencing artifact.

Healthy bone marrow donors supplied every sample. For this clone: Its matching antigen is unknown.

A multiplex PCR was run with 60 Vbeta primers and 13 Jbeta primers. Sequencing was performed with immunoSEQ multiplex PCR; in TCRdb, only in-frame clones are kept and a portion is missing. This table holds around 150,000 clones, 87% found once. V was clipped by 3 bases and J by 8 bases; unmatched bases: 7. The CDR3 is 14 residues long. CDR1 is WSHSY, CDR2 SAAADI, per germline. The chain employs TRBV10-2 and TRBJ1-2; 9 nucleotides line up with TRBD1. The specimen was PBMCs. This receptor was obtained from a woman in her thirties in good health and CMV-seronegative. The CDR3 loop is CASSDTGTGYGYTF. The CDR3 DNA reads TGCGCCAGCAGTGACACCGGGACAGGGTACGGCTACACCTTC.